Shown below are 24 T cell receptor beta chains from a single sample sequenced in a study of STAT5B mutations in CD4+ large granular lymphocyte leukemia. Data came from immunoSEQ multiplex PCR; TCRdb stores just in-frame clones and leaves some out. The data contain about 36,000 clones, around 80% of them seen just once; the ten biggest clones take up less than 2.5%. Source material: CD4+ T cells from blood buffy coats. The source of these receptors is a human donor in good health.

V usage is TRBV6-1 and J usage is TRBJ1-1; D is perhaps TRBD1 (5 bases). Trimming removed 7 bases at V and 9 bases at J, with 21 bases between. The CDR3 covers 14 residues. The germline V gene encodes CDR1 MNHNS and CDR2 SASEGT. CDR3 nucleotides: TGTGCCAGCATAAGAAACCGGGACGGCGCCCAAGCTTTCTTT. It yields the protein CASIRNRDGAQAFF.

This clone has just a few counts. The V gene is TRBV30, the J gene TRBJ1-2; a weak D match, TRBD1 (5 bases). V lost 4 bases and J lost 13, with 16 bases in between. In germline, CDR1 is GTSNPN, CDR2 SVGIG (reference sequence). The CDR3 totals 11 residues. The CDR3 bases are TGTGCCTGGACTTCTGACAGTCCGATCACCTTC. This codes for CAWTSDSPITF.

The DNA of the CDR3 is TGTGCCAGCACCGAAGGCAGGGAGGGCTACACCTTC. This sequence encodes CASTEGREGYTF. The chain carries TRBV2 and TRBJ1-2; the D gene is possibly TRBD1 (5 bases). CDR1 is SNHLY, CDR2 FYNNEI, per germline. V was trimmed by 7 bases and J by 8 bases, leaving 14 bases between them. This CDR3 contains 12 residues.

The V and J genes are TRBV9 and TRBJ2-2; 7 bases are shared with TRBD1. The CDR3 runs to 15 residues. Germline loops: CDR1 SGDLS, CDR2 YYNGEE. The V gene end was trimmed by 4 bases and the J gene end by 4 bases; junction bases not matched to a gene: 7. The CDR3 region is CASSSRQGLTGELFF. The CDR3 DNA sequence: TGTGCCAGCAGCAGCCGACAGGGTCTCACCGGGGAGCTGTTTTTT.

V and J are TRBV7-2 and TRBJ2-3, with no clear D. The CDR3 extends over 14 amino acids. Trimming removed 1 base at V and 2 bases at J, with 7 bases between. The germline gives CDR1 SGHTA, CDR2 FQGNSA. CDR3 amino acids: CASSLEVVTDTQYF. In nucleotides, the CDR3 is TGTGCCAGCAGCTTAGAGGTGGTCACAGATACGCAGTATTTT.

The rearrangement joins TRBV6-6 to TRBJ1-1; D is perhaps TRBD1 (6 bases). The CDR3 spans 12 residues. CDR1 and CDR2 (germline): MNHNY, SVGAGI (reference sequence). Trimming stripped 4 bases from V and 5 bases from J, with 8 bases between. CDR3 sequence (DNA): TGTGCCAGCAGTTTCCAGGGGACTGAAGCTTTCTTT. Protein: CASSFQGTEAFF.

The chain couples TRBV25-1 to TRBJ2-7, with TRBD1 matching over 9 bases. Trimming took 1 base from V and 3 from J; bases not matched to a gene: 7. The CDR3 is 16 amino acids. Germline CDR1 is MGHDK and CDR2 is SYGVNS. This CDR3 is CASSESRPGQGYEQYF. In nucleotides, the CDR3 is TGTGCCAGCAGTGAATCAAGACCGGGACAGGGCTACGAGCAGTACTTC.

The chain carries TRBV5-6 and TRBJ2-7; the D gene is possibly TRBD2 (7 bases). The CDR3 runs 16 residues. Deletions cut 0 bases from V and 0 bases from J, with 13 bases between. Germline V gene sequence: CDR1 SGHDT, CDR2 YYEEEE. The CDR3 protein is CASSLGRGALSYEQYF. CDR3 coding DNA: TGTGCCAGCAGCTTGGGCCGGGGGGCTCTCTCCTACGAGCAGTACTTC.

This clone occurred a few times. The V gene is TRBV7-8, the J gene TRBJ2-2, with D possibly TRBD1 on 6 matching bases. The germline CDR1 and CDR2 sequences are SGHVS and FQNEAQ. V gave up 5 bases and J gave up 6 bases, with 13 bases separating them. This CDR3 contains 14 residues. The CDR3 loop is CASSRSRGAGELFF. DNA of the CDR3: TGTGCCAGCAGCCGAAGCAGGGGAGCCGGGGAGCTGTTTTTT.

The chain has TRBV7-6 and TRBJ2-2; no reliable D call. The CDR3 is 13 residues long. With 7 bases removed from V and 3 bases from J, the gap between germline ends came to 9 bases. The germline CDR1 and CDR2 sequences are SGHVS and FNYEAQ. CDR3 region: CASTFWDTGELFF. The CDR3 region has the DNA TGTGCCAGCACCTTTTGGGACACCGGGGAGCTGTTTTTT.

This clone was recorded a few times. The CDR3 DNA follows: TGTGCCAGCAGCTTGAGGCTAGCGGACTACAATGAGCAGTTCTTC. Amino acids: CASSLRLADYNEQFF. The chain joins TRBV5-4 to TRBJ2-1, with 7 nucleotides matching TRBD2. Germline V lookup: CDR1 SGHNT, CDR2 YYREEE (reference sequence). The CDR3 contains 15 residues. J lost 3 bases, V lost 1 base, and 4 bases had no gene match.

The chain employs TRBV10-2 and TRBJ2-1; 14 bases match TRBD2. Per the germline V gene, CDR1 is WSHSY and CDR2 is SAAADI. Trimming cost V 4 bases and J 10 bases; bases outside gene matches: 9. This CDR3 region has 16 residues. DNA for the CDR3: TGCGCCAGCAGTGGGCCGGGACTAGCGGGAGTAAACGAGCAGTTCTTC. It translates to CASSGPGLAGVNEQFF.

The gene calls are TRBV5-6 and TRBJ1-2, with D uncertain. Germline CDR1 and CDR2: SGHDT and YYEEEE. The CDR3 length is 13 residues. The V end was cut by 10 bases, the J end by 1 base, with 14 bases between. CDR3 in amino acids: CAGPSQNNYGYTF. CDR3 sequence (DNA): TGTGCCGGCCCTTCTCAGAATAACTATGGCTACACCTTC.

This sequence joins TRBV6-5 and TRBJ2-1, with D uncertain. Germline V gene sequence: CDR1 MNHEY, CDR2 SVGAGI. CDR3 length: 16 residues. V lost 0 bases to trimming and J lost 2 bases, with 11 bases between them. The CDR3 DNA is TGTGCCAGCAGTTACTCGGGGAACCACCCCTACAATGAGCAGTTCTTC. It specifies CASSYSGNHPYNEQFF.

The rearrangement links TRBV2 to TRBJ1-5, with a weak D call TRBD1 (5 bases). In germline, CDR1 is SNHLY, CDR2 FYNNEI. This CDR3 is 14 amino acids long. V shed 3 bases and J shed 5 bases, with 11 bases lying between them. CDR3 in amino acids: CASSEGGGYQPQHF. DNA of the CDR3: TGTGCCAGCAGTGAGGGGGGGGGATATCAGCCCCAGCATTTT.

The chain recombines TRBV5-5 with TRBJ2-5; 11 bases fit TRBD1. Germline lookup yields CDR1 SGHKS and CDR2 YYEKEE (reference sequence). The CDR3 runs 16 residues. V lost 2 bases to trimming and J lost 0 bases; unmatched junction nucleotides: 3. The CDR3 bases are TGTGCCAGCAGCTTAGGGACAGGGGGGTACCAAGAGACCCAGTACTTC. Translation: CASSLGTGGYQETQYF.

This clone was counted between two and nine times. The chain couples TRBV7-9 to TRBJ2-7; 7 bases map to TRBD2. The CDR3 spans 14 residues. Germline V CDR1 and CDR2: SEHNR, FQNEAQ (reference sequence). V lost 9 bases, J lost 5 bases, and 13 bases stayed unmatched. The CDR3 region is CASTTQGGTHEQYF. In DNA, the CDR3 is TGTGCCAGTACTACCCAGGGAGGGACCCACGAGCAGTACTTC.

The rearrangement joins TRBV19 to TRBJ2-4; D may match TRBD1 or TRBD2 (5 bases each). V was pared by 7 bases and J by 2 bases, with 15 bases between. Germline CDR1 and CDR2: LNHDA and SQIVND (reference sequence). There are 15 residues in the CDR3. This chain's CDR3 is CASTTPGPTKNIQYF. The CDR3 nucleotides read TGTGCCAGTACTACACCGGGACCAACCAAAAACATTCAGTACTTC.

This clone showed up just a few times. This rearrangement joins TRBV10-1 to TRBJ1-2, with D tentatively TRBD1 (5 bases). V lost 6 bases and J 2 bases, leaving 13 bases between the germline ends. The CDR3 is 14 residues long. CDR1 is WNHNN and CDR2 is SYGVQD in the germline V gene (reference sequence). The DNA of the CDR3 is TGCGCCAGCAGAGCAATGGGACGGAACTATGGCTACACCTTC. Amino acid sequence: CASRAMGRNYGYTF.

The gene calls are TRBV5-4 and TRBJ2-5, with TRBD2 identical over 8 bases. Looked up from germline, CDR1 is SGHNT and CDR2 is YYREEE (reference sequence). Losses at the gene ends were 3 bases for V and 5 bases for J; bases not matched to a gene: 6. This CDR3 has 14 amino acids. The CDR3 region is CASSSRGGWETQYF. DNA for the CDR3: TGTGCCAGCAGCTCTCGCGGGGGGTGGGAGACCCAGTACTTC. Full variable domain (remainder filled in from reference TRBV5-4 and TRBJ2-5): ETGVTQSPTHLIKTRGQQVTLRCSSQSGHNTVSWYQQALGQGPQFIFQYYREEENGRGNFPPRFSGLQFPNYSSELNVNALELDDSALYLCASSSRGGWETQYFGPGTRLLVL.

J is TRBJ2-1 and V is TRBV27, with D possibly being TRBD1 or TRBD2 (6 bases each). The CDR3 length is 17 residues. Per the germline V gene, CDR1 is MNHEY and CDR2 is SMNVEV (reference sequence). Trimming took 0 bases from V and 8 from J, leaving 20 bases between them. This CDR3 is CASSLSDPGANVYEQFF. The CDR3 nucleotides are TGTGCCAGCAGTTTATCGGATCCGGGGGCTAACGTCTATGAGCAGTTCTTC.

CDR3 nucleotides: TGTGCCAGCAGTTACCCGCAGAGCCAAACAGATTCACCCCTCCACTTT. Translating gives CASSYPQSQTDSPLHF. The chain uses TRBV6-6 and TRBJ1-6; D is uncertain. The CDR3 runs to 16 residues. V was shortened by 2 bases and J by 8 bases, with 16 bases between the two germline ends. CDR1 MNHNY and CDR2 SVGAGI come from the germline V gene (reference sequence).

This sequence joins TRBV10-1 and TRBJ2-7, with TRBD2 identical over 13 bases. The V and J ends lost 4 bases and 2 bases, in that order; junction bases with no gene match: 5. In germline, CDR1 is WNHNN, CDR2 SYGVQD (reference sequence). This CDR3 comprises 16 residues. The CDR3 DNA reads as TGCGCCAGCAGTGGCCCCGGGACTAGCGGGACCTACGAGCAGTACTTC. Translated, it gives CASSGPGTSGTYEQYF.

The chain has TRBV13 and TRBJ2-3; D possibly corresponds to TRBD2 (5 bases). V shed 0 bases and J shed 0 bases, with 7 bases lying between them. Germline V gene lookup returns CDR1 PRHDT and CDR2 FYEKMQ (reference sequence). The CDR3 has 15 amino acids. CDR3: CASSLGGVSTDTQYF. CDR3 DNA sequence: TGTGCCAGCAGCTTAGGGGGAGTAAGCACAGATACGCAGTATTTT.